The present entry profiles one T cell receptor (beta chain) with its context. Its target antigen remains unknown. There are no base qualities to consult, and no much larger clone falls within one base. These data are taken from a study of response to subunit inactivated influenza vaccine (dated by TCRdb to 2016 to 2019). About the full investigation: The study used deep quantitative T cell receptor repertoire profiling to track responses to a trivalent subunit inactivated influenza vaccine.

Library construction relied on RT-PCR. The data were produced on an Illumina HiSeq 2500. TCRdb reran the public reads through fastp at Q25 and MiXCR, keeping productive beta chains. When rows share a CDR3 protein, they turn into one entry using the most common DNA and genes. Across this sample there are 400,000 to 550,000 distinct CDR3 sequences, with approximately 24% seen only once. Of the sample, 1.9% is held by the ten largest clones. Here is what the overall study found, with its caveats: The authors proposed that each seasonal influenza vaccination may bring in only a limited number of new T cells.

Between the V and J ends, shortened by 3 bases and 0 bases respectively, the junction contains 22 bases. The CDR3 holds 19 amino acids from the cysteine to the phenylalanine. The sequence is cut down to CDR3 DNA, 57 bases in frame from base 1. CDR1 SGHAT and CDR2 FQNNGV are derived from the germline V gene. The V and J segments used are TRBV11-2 and TRBJ2-3; the D segment could be TRBD1, given 6 matching bases. The receptor was derived from a man in his fifties who received an inactivated influenza vaccine. Donor details come from another sample of the same person, matched by shared clones. This specimen was CD4+ T cells sorted from PBMCs, taken roughly 5 days after vaccination. The CDR3 reads as follows: CASSFLMWSGGLSTDTQYF. The nucleotide sequence reads as follows: TGTGCCAGCAGCTTCTTGATGTGGTCTGGGGGCCTTAGCACAGATACGCAGTATTTT.